This T cell receptor (beta chain) was identified during a study of human T cells and chemical hapten exposure. The time point denotes: pre-sensitization, week 0. Treatment noted: therapeutic diphenylcyclopropenone sensitization with weekly scalp DPC. This clonotype was seen repeatedly, ten times or more. After removal of 3 bases from V and 0 bases from J, the junction contained 0 bases not matched to a gene. From germline, CDR1 is SEHNR and CDR2 FQNEAQ (reference sequence). CDR3 length: 14 amino acids. The library tagged each cDNA molecule with unique molecular identifiers. TCRdb recomputed calls from the RACE reads with MiXCR, one row per CDR3 protein. The sample lists more than 80,000 distinct CDR3 sequences; roughly a tenth were seen once.

The sequencing here drew on whole blood, taken in connection with sensitization to the hapten diphenylcyclopropenone (DPC). This TCR was recovered from a woman aged 55-69 years with alopecia areata. Some clones in this sample may be carry-over from other donors' samples. V usage is TRBV7-9 and J usage is TRBJ2-3; 7 nucleotides align to TRBD2. The CDR3 spells CASSLGLSTDTQYF. CDR3 DNA: TGTGCCAGCAGCTTGGGACTAAGCACAGATACGCAGTATTTT.